This passage covers 18 T cell receptor beta chains from one sample sequenced in a study of Ad26.COV2.S vaccination and SARS-CoV-2 variants. Here immunoSEQ multiplex PCR was the method, and the copy in TCRdb shows in-frame clones only, minus some. The sample yields some 480,000 clones, approximately 90% seen once. Stated treatment: roughly 18 received Ad26.COV2.S at low or high dose, single or two shots; roughly five received placebo; per-sample allocation not given. Specimens were obtained on day 63 following the first vaccine or placebo injection. The starting material was peripheral blood, obtained in a trial of Ad26.COV2.S vaccine versus placebo. All receptors come from a person aged 18-60 years who received the Ad26.COV2.S COVID-19 vaccine or a placebo.

This chain connects TRBV19 to TRBJ1-1; D call uncertain. Trimming removed 3 bases at V and 11 bases at J, with 16 bases between. CDR3 length: 13 residues. Germline-derived CDR1 and CDR2 are LNHDA and SQIVND (reference sequence). This CDR3 is CASSIGGPPGAFF. DNA for the CDR3: TGTGCCAGTAGTATCGGAGGTCCCCCCGGGGCTTTCTTT.

This sequence joins TRBV30 and TRBJ1-6; 8 bases map to TRBD1. The CDR3 is 20 residues long. J was trimmed by 0 bases and V by 1 base; bases with no gene match: 14. Germline lookup yields CDR1 GTSNPN and CDR2 SVGIG (reference sequence). In nucleotides, the CDR3 is TGTGCCTGGAGTGCCACCAGGGGGCTCATGGGTGGCTCCTATAATTCACCCCTCCACTTT. It specifies CAWSATRGLMGGSYNSPLHF. Full variable domain (remainder filled in from reference TRBV30 and TRBJ1-6): SQTIHQWPATLVQPVGSPLSLECTVEGTSNPNLYWYRQAAGRGLQLLFYSVGIGQISSEVPQNLSASRPQDRQFILSSKKLLLSDSGFYLCAWSATRGLMGGSYNSPLHFGNGTRLTVT.

This chain links TRBV28 with TRBJ2-7, with 7 nucleotides matching TRBD1. The CDR3 sequence is 11 residues long. Germline trimming cut 8 bases from V and 4 bases from J; bases unmatched to any gene: 2. Germline lookup yields CDR1 MDHEN and CDR2 SYDVKM. The CDR3 DNA reads TGTGCCAGCGGACAGGTGTACGAGCAGTACTTC. Protein: CASGQVYEQYF.

The chain combines TRBV12-5 with TRBJ2-1, with D possibly matching TRBD1 (6 bases). CDR1 and CDR2 from the germline V gene are LGHNT and FRNRAP. The CDR3 has 17 amino acids. V shed 1 base and J shed 2 bases, with 15 bases lying between them. The CDR3 bases are TGTGCTAGTGGTTTGGGGGTCAGGGGCAACACCTACAATGAGCAGTTCTTC. This encodes CASGLGVRGNTYNEQFF. Combining the CDR3 with reference TRBV12-5 and TRBJ2-1 gives the whole variable domain DARVTQTPRHKVTEMGQEVTMRCQPILGHNTVFWYRQTMMQGLELLAYFRNRAPLDDSGMPKDRFSAEMPDATLATLKIQPSEPRDSAVYFCASGLGVRGNTYNEQFFGPGTRLTVL.

This rearrangement joins TRBV5-5 to TRBJ2-7; possibly TRBD1 for D (5 bases). The germline gives CDR1 SGHKS, CDR2 YYEKEE (reference sequence). The CDR3 runs to 13 residues. Trimming removed 3 bases at V and 6 bases at J, with 13 bases between. In nucleotides, the CDR3 is TGTGCCAGCAGCTCTTCGCAGGGATTCGAGCAGTACTTC. Amino acids: CASSSSQGFEQYF. Full variable domain (rest looked up from reference TRBV5-5 and TRBJ2-7): DAGVTQSPTHLIKTRGQQVTLRCSPISGHKSVSWYQQVLGQGPQFIFQYYEKEERGRGNFPDRFSARQFPNYSSELNVNALLLGDSALYLCASSSSQGFEQYFGPGTRLTVT.

This clone was recorded only once. The chain has TRBV7-3 and TRBJ2-1; D is ambiguous. Trimming took 1 base from V and 8 from J, leaving 9 bases between them. The CDR3 is made up of 13 amino acids. Germline CDR1 and CDR2: SGHTA and FQGTGA. CDR3 sequence reads: CASSLMGVDEQFF. The CDR3 DNA reads as TGTGCCAGCAGCTTAATGGGTGTAGATGAGCAGTTCTTC.

The gene calls are TRBV7-9 and TRBJ2-1; TRBD2 might be the D (7 bases). The germline gives CDR1 SEHNR, CDR2 FQNEAQ (reference sequence). Trimming removed 4 bases at V and 2 bases at J, with 18 bases between. This CDR3 region has 17 residues. The CDR3 region has the DNA TGTGCCAGCAGCTCGACAGGCGGGGGTCCAACCTACAATGAGCAGTTCTTC. It encodes CASSSTGGGPTYNEQFF.

The CDR3 protein is CASAPGLAGNEQFF. CDR3 nucleotide sequence: TGTGCCAGTGCACCGGGACTAGCGGGCAATGAGCAGTTCTTC. The chain joins TRBV2 to TRBJ2-1; TRBD2 aligns across 12 bases. This CDR3 comprises 14 residues. CDR1 and CDR2 from the germline V gene are SNHLY and FYNNEI. Trimming cost V 9 bases and J 6 bases; bases outside gene matches: 6.

The J gene is TRBJ2-3, the V gene TRBV11-2; TRBD1 or TRBD2 may be the D gene (5 bases each). The V gene's germline CDR1 is SGHAT and CDR2 FQNNGV. The CDR3 runs to 15 residues. Trimming shortened V by 3 bases and J by 1 base, and 11 bases separated the two germline ends. The CDR3 region is CASSLGPKGTDTQYF. The CDR3 DNA is TGTGCCAGCAGCTTGGGACCAAAGGGCACAGATACGCAGTATTTT.

V gene TRBV11-1 combines with J gene TRBJ2-2; no definite D call. CDR1 and CDR2 (germline): SGHAT, FQDESV (reference sequence). The ends were cut back, 5 bases at V and 4 bases at J, with 8 bases in the middle. The CDR3 extends over 13 amino acids. The CDR3: CASSRSGTGELFF. CDR3 sequence (DNA): TGTGCCAGCAGCCGATCTGGCACCGGGGAGCTGTTTTTT.

This clone was seen just once. V and J are TRBV4-3 and TRBJ2-4; D may be TRBD1 (6 bases). This CDR3 has 18 amino acids. V was cut by 1 base and J by 0 bases, with 16 bases left in between. Looked up from germline, CDR1 is LGHNA and CDR2 is YSLEER. The CDR3 spells CASSQVGTGSGAKNIQYF. The DNA for the CDR3 is TGCGCCAGCAGCCAAGTGGGTACAGGGTCCGGAGCCAAAAACATTCAGTACTTC.

V gene TRBV2 combines with J gene TRBJ2-3; 7 bases align to TRBD2. The germline CDR1 and CDR2 sequences are SNHLY and FYNNEI. Trimming removed 4 bases from V and 11 bases from J; junction bases left unmatched: 15. There are 15 residues in the CDR3. The CDR3 nucleotides read TGTGCCAGCAGTGGGGGCGGGAGCGCTACCCAGTGGCAGTATTTT. Encoded protein: CASSGGGSATQWQYF.

V usage is TRBV11-2 and J usage is TRBJ1-1; TRBD1 aligns across 9 bases. V lost 5 bases to trimming and J lost 4 bases; unmatched junction nucleotides: 5. This CDR3 has 14 residues. CDR1 SGHAT and CDR2 FQNNGV come from the germline V gene. CDR3 in amino acids: CASSAQGAVTEAFF. The CDR3 nucleotides are TGTGCCAGCAGCGCACAGGGGGCGGTCACTGAAGCTTTCTTT.

This rearrangement joins TRBV11-3 to TRBJ2-7; 8 bases fit TRBD1. V shed 9 bases and J 6 bases; nucleotides not matched to a gene: 10. Germline CDR1 reads SGHNT; CDR2 reads YENEEA. The CDR3 covers 13 residues. Here the CDR3 reads CASGRGPRGEQYF. CDR3 in DNA: TGTGCCAGTGGCAGGGGGCCGCGGGGCGAGCAGTACTTC.

This chain connects TRBV11-2 to TRBJ1-1; 8 bases align to TRBD1. The length of the CDR3 is 15 residues. The ends lost 4 bases at V and 1 base at J; junction bases unmatched: 5. Germline V gene data show CDR1 as SGHAT and CDR2 as FQNNGV. CDR3 in DNA: TGTGCCAGCAGCTCGGCAGGGGGCAAGAACACTGAAGCTTTCTTT. This encodes CASSSAGGKNTEAFF. Using reference TRBV11-2 and TRBJ1-1 for the parts outside the CDR3, the full variable domain is EAGVAQSPRYKIIEKRQSVAFWCNPISGHATLYWYQQILGQGPKLLIQFQNNGVVDDSQLPKDRFSAERLKGVDSTLKIQPAKLEDSAVYLCASSSAGGKNTEAFFGQGTRLTVV.

This chain uses TRBV7-3 with TRBJ2-7, with 12 bases identical to TRBD1. Per the germline V gene, CDR1 is SGHTA and CDR2 is FQGTGA. The CDR3 loop spans 13 amino acids. The V and J ends lost 5 bases and 6 bases, in that order; junction bases with no gene match: 2. CDR3 residues: CASSGTGGSEQYF. The CDR3, as DNA: TGTGCCAGCAGCGGGACAGGGGGCAGCGAGCAGTACTTC.

V gene TRBV28 combines with J gene TRBJ2-1; tentatively, D is TRBD1 (6 bases). The CDR3 contains 16 residues. Trimming removed 3 bases from V and 7 bases from J, with 19 bases in between. The germline V gene has CDR1 MDHEN and CDR2 SYDVKM. DNA for the CDR3: TGTGCCAGCAGTTTTAGTTCCGTGGGGGCGGAAAATGAGCAGTTCTTC. It yields the protein CASSFSSVGAENEQFF. Drawing the rest from reference TRBV28 and TRBJ2-1, the complete variable domain is DVKVTQSSRYLVKRTGEKVFLECVQDMDHENMFWYRQDPGLGLRLIYFSYDVKMKEKGDIPEGYSVSREKKERFSLILESASTNQTSMYLCASSFSSVGAENEQFFGPGTRLTVL.

The J gene is TRBJ2-5, the V gene TRBV4-3; D unclear. The germline V and J ends were trimmed by 2 bases and 4 bases, with 5 bases remaining between them. The CDR3 totals 12 residues. The germline gives CDR1 LGHNA, CDR2 YSLEER. The CDR3 sequence: CASSQSRETQYF. In nucleotides, the CDR3 is TGCGCCAGCAGCCAAAGTCGAGAGACCCAGTACTTC.